This T cell receptor beta chain came from a study of blood T cell repertoires in COVID-19. Overall study: Sites in the United States, Italy and Spain provided acute and convalescent COVID-19 samples. PBMCs, B-cell-depleted T cells, or T cells provided the cDNA or gDNA that made up the material.

Clones were sequenced by immunoSEQ multiplex PCR, and TCRdb holds only the in-frame ones, with some missing. The sample records 65,000 to 90,000 clones, approximately 90% being singletons. The germline CDR1 and CDR2 sequences are MDHEN and SYDVKM. The CDR3 spans 16 residues. V gave up 3 bases and J gave up 0 bases, with 12 bases separating them. V gene TRBV28 combines with J gene TRBJ1-5; D is uncertain. The clonotype comes from a human donor in a cohort sampled during active COVID-19. Sequencing was performed on peripheral blood. CDR3 region: CASSFVRTISNQPQHF. The CDR3 coding sequence is TGTGCCAGCAGTTTCGTTCGGACTATTAGCAATCAGCCCCAGCATTTT. Full variable domain (remainder filled in from reference TRBV28 and TRBJ1-5): DVKVTQSSRYLVKRTGEKVFLECVQDMDHENMFWYRQDPGLGLRLIYFSYDVKMKEKGDIPEGYSVSREKKERFSLILESASTNQTSMYLCASSFVRTISNQPQHFGDGTRLSIL.